This TCR beta chain was documented in a study of neurological immune-mediated disorders. Study-wide findings and caveats: In HTLV-1-associated myelopathy, TCR clonal expansion was greatest, and in multiple sclerosis it was least, below healthy controls.

The cDNA was produced through 5'RACE with 10-nucleotide random UMIs. In TCRdb, the 5' RACE reads were re-called with MiXCR into one record per CDR3 protein. The sample yields roughly 60,000 distinct CDR3 sequences, roughly an eighth seen once. Where libraries were unsorted, they were derived from 2 million PBMCs stored at -80 degrees C. CDR3 length: 15 residues. Germline V gene data show CDR1 as SGHDT and CDR2 as YYEEEE. Trimming removed 5 bases from V and 0 bases from J, with 11 bases in between. With respect to this clonotype: The antigen is undetermined.

The specimen was PBMCs. The receptor was derived from a man aged 55-75 years in good health. This sequence joins TRBV5-6 and TRBJ2-2, with D perhaps matching TRBD1 (6 bases). In DNA, the CDR3 is TGTGCCAGCAGAACGACAGGAGCGAACACCGGGGAGCTGTTTTTT. Translated: CASRTTGANTGELFF.